The rows below give T cell receptor beta chains drawn from one sample of a study of memory CD4+ T cells and cytomegalovirus serostatus. The protocol was immunoSEQ multiplex PCR, while the TCRdb copy is restricted to in-frame clones and leaves out a portion. The profile shows 58,000 or so clones, over 70% of them singletons. The specimen sequenced was memory CD4+ T cells from blood. The receptors here all came from an adult in good health and CMV-seropositive. Each CDR3 is given without its conserved first and last residue.

v_gene,len,CDR3aa
TRBV25-1,13,ASSEATGNTGELF
TRBV5-4,12,ASSQGGSGNTIY
TRBV28,11,ASSSVGVNGYT
TRBV5-1,13,ASKETIGPYNEQF
TRBV4-2,10,ASSPDRVKLF
TRBV25-1,13,ASSEPGLAAYEQY
TRBV7-6,15,ASSPTGGTTGANVLT
TRBV2,13,ASSDRDYGADTQY
TRBV6-5,11,ASSRDSNYGYT
TRBV30,10,AWSRSGAEAF
TRBV18,15,ASSRSTPGQGARGYT
TRBV30,14,AWSLKQGRAGNTIY
TRBV2,11,ASNRDPGTPSH
TRBV6-1,15,ASSVLEGYGSYNEQF
TRBV4-2,15,ASSQEGGGTSTGELF
TRBV6-5,12,ASSRTSGINEQY
TRBV15,11,ATSLLGGETQY
TRBV30,14,AWSLGQTRQYEKLF
TRBV6-5,11,ASSTDREVGYT
TRBV27,11,ASPGGAYNEQF
TRBV28,15,ASSSPRSGSRHNEQF
TRBV6-5,12,ASGRGLAGGEQY
TRBV7-9,10,ASSSGRSVQY
TRBV5-6,13,ASSRYRGGQETQY
TRBV6-4,18,ASRPTEGLAGGDVTDTQY
TRBV6-5,13,ASSLDSLHLYGYT
TRBV6-5,13,ASRITRDTHGRAF
TRBV5-1,11,ASSFDSNNEQF
TRBV6-7,12,ATLGRRGTDTQY
TRBV30,9,AWGSSQPQH
TRBV15,12,ATSFGLAKNIQY
TRBV28,13,ASTLAGAGTDTQY
TRBV18,11,ASSPPPPSEQF
TRBV6-5,12,ASSTSSRGNGYT
TRBV18,14,ASSQGQGWGNQPQH
TRBV7-2,11,ASSPPGSNEQF
TRBV7-9,9,ASSPLDTQY
TRBV6-1,11,ASSEEAQRVQY
TRBV27,14,ASSPRGVSSYNEQF
TRBV5-1,12,ASSPESSGNTIY
TRBV5-6,13,ASSMNRGIDEKLF
TRBV14,16,ASSPWGSIAGVADTQY
TRBV28,10,ASSLTWTEAF
TRBV7-2,10,ASSLEHYGYT
TRBV5-4,10,ASSLDGEKLF
TRBV27,13,ASSFLGGPGNTIY
TRBV11-2,11,ASSLSSNQPQH
TRBV2,12,ASSGESSGNTIY
TRBV7-9,12,ASSLTSTNEKLF
TRBV4-1,14,ASSQEGWESSYEQY
TRBV7-2,11,ASSRGEYNEQF
TRBV5-5,12,ASSLEQHTDTQY
TRBV11-3,11,ASSPGTHYGYT
TRBV2,11,ASSDGYQGGYT
TRBV9,13,ASSVTLASTGELF
TRBV6-5,10,ASRRGKYEQY
TRBV9,14,ASSVPGTTSTDTQY